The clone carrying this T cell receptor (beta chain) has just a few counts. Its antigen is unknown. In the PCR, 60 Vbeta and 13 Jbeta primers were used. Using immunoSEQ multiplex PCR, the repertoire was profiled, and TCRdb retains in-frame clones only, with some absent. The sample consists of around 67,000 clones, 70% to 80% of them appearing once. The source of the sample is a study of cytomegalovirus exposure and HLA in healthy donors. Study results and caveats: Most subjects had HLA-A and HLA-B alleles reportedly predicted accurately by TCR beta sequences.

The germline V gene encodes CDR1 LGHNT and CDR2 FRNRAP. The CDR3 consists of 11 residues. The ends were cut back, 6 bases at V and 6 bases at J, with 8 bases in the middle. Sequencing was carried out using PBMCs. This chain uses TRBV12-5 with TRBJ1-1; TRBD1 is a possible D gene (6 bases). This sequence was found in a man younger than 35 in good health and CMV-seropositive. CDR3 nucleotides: TGTGCTAGTGGAACAGGGTCTGAAGCTTTCTTT. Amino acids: CASGTGSEAFF.